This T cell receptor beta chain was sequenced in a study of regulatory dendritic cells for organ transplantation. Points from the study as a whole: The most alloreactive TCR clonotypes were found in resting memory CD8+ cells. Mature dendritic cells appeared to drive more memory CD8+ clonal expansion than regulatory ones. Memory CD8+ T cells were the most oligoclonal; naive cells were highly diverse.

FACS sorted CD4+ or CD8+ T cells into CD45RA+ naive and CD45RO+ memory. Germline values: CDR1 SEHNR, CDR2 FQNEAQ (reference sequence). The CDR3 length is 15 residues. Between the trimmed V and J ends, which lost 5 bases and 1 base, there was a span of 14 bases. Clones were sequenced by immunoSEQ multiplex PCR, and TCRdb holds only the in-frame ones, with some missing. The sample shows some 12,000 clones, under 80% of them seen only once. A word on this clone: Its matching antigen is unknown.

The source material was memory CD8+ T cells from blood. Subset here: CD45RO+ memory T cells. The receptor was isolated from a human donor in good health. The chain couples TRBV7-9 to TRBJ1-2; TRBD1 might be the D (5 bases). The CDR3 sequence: CASSRDLRINYGYTF. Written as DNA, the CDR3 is TGTGCCAGCAGCCGGGACTTGCGAATTAACTATGGCTACACCTTC.